Listed below are T cell receptor beta chains from one sample, sequenced in a study of naive and memory T cell subsets. MiXCR, applied by TCRdb to the UMI-ligation and nested PCR reads, yields one record per CDR3 protein. Of some 85,000 distinct CDR3 sequences in the sample, approximately 14% were seen once. Sample: central memory CD4+ T cells from blood. Source of these receptors: a human donor in good health. CDR3s include the opening cysteine and the closing phenylalanine or tryptophan. A D gene is named only where the DNA matches it firmly. Rows may omit the clone size; those that give it use once, few, many or a size class.

clone size,J gene,D gene,V gene,CDR3 DNA,CDR3 protein
once,TRBJ1-3,NA,TRBV6-5,TGTGCCAGCAGTTATGGAAACACCATATATTTT,CASSYGNTIYF
NA,TRBJ2-1,TRBD1,TRBV10-2,TGCGCCAGCAGCCGTCCAGACAGGGCCAATGAGCAGTTCTTC,CASSRPDRANEQFF
few,TRBJ1-5,NA,TRBV20-1,TGCAGTGCAGCCTCCATAGGGGTAGGGCAGCCCCAGCATTTT,CSAASIGVGQPQHF
few,TRBJ1-5,NA,TRBV30,TGTGCCTGGAGTCTAAGGGGGGGCCCGGGAGGGCCCCAGCATTTT,CAWSLRGGPGGPQHF
NA,TRBJ2-7,TRBD2,TRBV3-1,TGTGCCAGCAGCCTTGGGACTAGCGGGGAGTACGAGCAGTACTTC,CASSLGTSGEYEQYF
many,TRBJ2-7,NA,TRBV29-1,TGCAGCGTTGAAGATAGGGGGACTAACTACGAGCAGTACTTC,CSVEDRGTNYEQYF
NA,TRBJ1-4,NA,TRBV29-1,TGCAGCGTTGAAAAGGGGCTAAATGAAAAACTGTTTTTT,CSVEKGLNEKLFF
few,TRBJ1-4,NA,TRBV20-1,TGCAGTGCAGCAAACAGGGCGAGCGCGGAAAAACTGTTTTTT,CSAANRASAEKLFF
many,TRBJ1-5,NA,TRBV2,TGTGCCAGCAGGTCGGACAGCTTGAATCAGCCCCAGCATTTT,CASRSDSLNQPQHF
NA,TRBJ2-4,NA,TRBV14,TGTGCCAGCAGCCATCAGAAACGAGCCAAAAACATTCAGTACTTC,CASSHQKRAKNIQYF
NA,TRBJ2-7,TRBD1,TRBV5-1,TGCGCCAGCAGCTTGGATCGGCAGGGGGCTTCGCAGTACTTC,CASSLDRQGASQYF
few,TRBJ1-2,TRBD1,TRBV29-1,TGCAGCTTTGGGGACAGTAACTATGGCTACACCTTC,CSFGDSNYGYTF
many,TRBJ1-2,NA,TRBV7-3,TGTGCCAGCAGCTTAATGGTGGGGGGTGGCTACACCTTC,CASSLMVGGGYTF
NA,TRBJ2-7,TRBD1,TRBV30,TGTGCCTGGGGGACAGGGAGGGACCGCTCCTACGAGCAGTACTTC,CAWGTGRDRSYEQYF
few,TRBJ1-5,TRBD1,TRBV5-1,TGCGCCAGCAGCTTGGAACAGGGGAGCCAGCCCCAGCATTTT,CASSLEQGSQPQHF
NA,TRBJ2-1,NA,TRBV4-2,TGTGCCAGCACCCGTGGCGGATCCTACAATGAGCAGTTCTTC,CASTRGGSYNEQFF
NA,TRBJ2-2,TRBD1,TRBV7-8,TGTGCCAGCAGATTACAGGGGACAATTTGGGGCACCGGGGAGCTGTTTTTT,CASRLQGTIWGTGELFF
few,TRBJ2-5,TRBD2,TRBV13,TGTGCCAGCAGCCAAGGGACTAGCGGGAGAGGAGAAGAGACCCAGTACTTC,CASSQGTSGRGEETQYF
many,TRBJ1-6,NA,TRBV20-1,TGCAGTGCACTGGGGCGCAGGGACAATTCACCCCTCCACTTT,CSALGRRDNSPLHF
many,TRBJ2-7,TRBD2,TRBV5-4,TGTGCCAGCAGCTTAGCGGGATACCAGGCCGAGCAGTACTTC,CASSLAGYQAEQYF
many,TRBJ1-1,TRBD1,TRBV29-1,TGCAGCGTCGGACAGGGTCCACGCGAAGCTTTCTTT,CSVGQGPREAFF
NA,TRBJ1-2,NA,TRBV12-3/TRBV12-4,TGTGCCAGCAGTTTAAGGGAGGGAGACTATGGCTACACCTTC,CASSLREGDYGYTF
NA,TRBJ2-7,TRBD2,TRBV5-6,TGTGCCAGCAGCTTCGCGGGAGCGGGCGAGCAGTACTTC,CASSFAGAGEQYF
NA,TRBJ2-3,TRBD1,TRBV10-3,TGTGCCATCAGAGGACAGGAATTCACAGATACGCAGTATTTT,CAIRGQEFTDTQYF
many,TRBJ2-1,TRBD1,TRBV5-5,TGTGCCAGCAGCGAGGGACAGGTCAATGAGCAGTTCTTC,CASSEGQVNEQFF
many,TRBJ1-6,NA,TRBV12-3/TRBV12-4,TGTGCCAGCAGTTTAGGTCGAAATTCACCCCTCCACTTT,CASSLGRNSPLHF
NA,TRBJ2-1,TRBD2,TRBV7-2,TGTGCCAGCAGCTTAGCCACTAGCGGAGGCTACAATGAGCAGTTCTTC,CASSLATSGGYNEQFF
NA,TRBJ2-5,NA,TRBV28,TGTGCCAGCAGCTACTACGAACTACAGGGAGGTGAGACCCAGTACTTC,CASSYYELQGGETQYF
NA,TRBJ2-3,NA,TRBV18,TGTGCCAGCTCACTGAACCCGGCAGATACGCAGTATTTT,CASSLNPADTQYF
medium-sized,TRBJ2-1,TRBD2,TRBV5-5,TGTGCCAGCAGCTCCGGGACTACTTACAATGAGCAGTTCTTC,CASSSGTTYNEQFF
NA,TRBJ1-5,NA,TRBV7-2,TGTGCCAGCAGCTCCTACCAGGGAGGCAGAGAAATGTATCAGCCCCAGCATTTT,CASSSYQGGREMYQPQHF
NA,TRBJ2-5,NA,TRBV11-2,TGTGCCAGCAGCTACGGGACTCAACTAGGGCCGTTACAAGAGACCCAGTACTTC,CASSYGTQLGPLQETQYF
few,TRBJ1-1,NA,TRBV3-1,TGTGCCAGCAGCCAAGATCCAGGGGTCAGAGGAGCTTTCTTT,CASSQDPGVRGAFF
NA,TRBJ2-3,NA,TRBV10-3,TGTGCCACCGCCGGAGTCGGGACAGATACGCAGTATTTT,CATAGVGTDTQYF
many,TRBJ1-5,NA,TRBV7-2,TGTGCCAGCAGCTCCGGGGGCGGAAGCAATCAGCCCCAGCATTTT,CASSSGGGSNQPQHF
NA,TRBJ1-2,NA,TRBV2,TGTGCCAGCAGTGGGACAGCTAACTATGGCTACACCTTC,CASSGTANYGYTF
NA,TRBJ2-4,TRBD1,TRBV18,TGTGCCAGCTCACCGGGACAGGGGGCAGGAAACATTCAGTACTTC,CASSPGQGAGNIQYF
NA,TRBJ2-1,TRBD2,TRBV27,TGTGCCAGCAGTCCGCAACGGGGGGGGACCTACAATGAGCAGTTCTTC,CASSPQRGGTYNEQFF
many,TRBJ2-7,TRBD1,TRBV6-1,TGTGCCAGCTGGGGGACAGGGAAATCCTACGAGCAGTACTTC,CASWGTGKSYEQYF
NA,TRBJ2-7,TRBD2,TRBV7-2,TGTGCCAGCAGCTTTGGGACTAGCGGGCACTACGAGCAGTACTTC,CASSFGTSGHYEQYF
many,TRBJ2-7,NA,TRBV7-2,TGTGCCAGCAGCTTAGCCCGGGAGTACTACGAGCAGTACTTC,CASSLAREYYEQYF
few,TRBJ2-2,NA,TRBV11-2,TGTGCCAGCAGTCTAGACATCACCGGGGAGCTGTTTTTT,CASSLDITGELFF
NA,TRBJ2-7,NA,TRBV3-2,TGTGCCAGCAGCCAAGTTGAACCAGGGGGCCATACCACCTACGAGCAGTACTTC,CASSQVEPGGHTTYEQYF
NA,TRBJ2-1,TRBD1,TRBV5-4,TGTGCCAGCAGCCCCTCGACAGGGGGGTCCTACAATGAGCAGTTCTTC,CASSPSTGGSYNEQFF
NA,TRBJ2-5,NA,TRBV24-1,TGTGCCACCAGTGATTCCTCAGGGGAAGGGGAGACCCAGTACTTC,CATSDSSGEGETQYF
many,TRBJ2-3,NA,TRBV7-2,TGTGCCAGCAGCTTATTTGTCGGCCACACAGATACGCAGTATTTT,CASSLFVGHTDTQYF
few,TRBJ2-7,NA,TRBV29-1,TGCAGCGTTATCTCCTGGACCGCGGGCCACGAGCAGTACTTC,CSVISWTAGHEQYF
few,TRBJ1-5,TRBD1,TRBV11-2,TGTGCCAGCAGCTTAGGGACAGGGGCAAATCAGCCCCAGCATTTT,CASSLGTGANQPQHF
NA,TRBJ2-7,TRBD1,TRBV29-1,TGCAGCTTCAGGGACAGTTCCTACGAGCAGTACTTC,CSFRDSSYEQYF
few,TRBJ2-2,NA,TRBV29-1,TGCAGCGTTGAGCTTCAGGGCACCGGGGAGCTGTTTTTT,CSVELQGTGELFF
NA,TRBJ1-3,TRBD1,TRBV20-1,TGCAGTGCGAGACAGGGCTTTCCTGGAAACACCATATATTTT,CSARQGFPGNTIYF
NA,TRBJ2-5,NA,TRBV12-3/TRBV12-4,TGTGCCAGCAGTTCTACCCCGTGGGAGACCCAGTACTTC,CASSSTPWETQYF
many,TRBJ2-3,TRBD1,TRBV6-2/TRBV6-3,TGTGCCAGCAGTTACCAGGGGGCTGGCACAGATACGCAGTATTTT,CASSYQGAGTDTQYF
many,TRBJ2-5,NA,TRBV5-5,TGTGCCAGCAGCTTGGCCCACTTAGAAGAGACCCAGTACTTC,CASSLAHLEETQYF
few,TRBJ2-7,TRBD2,TRBV7-2,TGTGCCAGCAGCTTAGCAAGACTAGCGGGAGTGGGCGAGCAGTACTTC,CASSLARLAGVGEQYF
few,TRBJ1-5,TRBD1,TRBV2,TGTGCCAGCAGGGGACAGGGGGTAAGCAATCAGCCCCAGCATTTT,CASRGQGVSNQPQHF
many,TRBJ2-1,NA,TRBV5-4,TGTGCCAGCAGCTCTAGCGCCACCAAGGGCAATGAGCAGTTCTTC,CASSSSATKGNEQFF
few,TRBJ2-1,NA,TRBV6-6,TGTGCCAGCAGCTATAGCGGACCCTACAATGAGCAGTTCTTC,CASSYSGPYNEQFF
NA,TRBJ1-4,NA,TRBV12-3/TRBV12-4,TGTGCCAGCAGCGGACAGATTTCAACTAATGAAAAACTGTTTTTT,CASSGQISTNEKLFF